Listed here is a single TCR beta chain. The method was immunoSEQ multiplex PCR; TCRdb's version includes in-frame clones alone and lacks a portion of them. The table has approximately 75,000 clones, about 85% seen once; the top ten hold approximately 4.6%. The J segment lost 3 bases and the V segment lost 4 bases, leaving 1 base of the junction unmatched. Germline-derived CDR1 and CDR2 are LGHDT and YNNKEL (reference sequence). There are 13 residues in the CDR3. This entry comes from a study of blood T cell repertoires in COVID-19. The overall study: Samples came from the United States, Italy and Spain, spanning acute and convalescent COVID-19. The analysed material was cDNA or gDNA that came from T cells, B-cell-depleted T cells, or PBMCs.

Sequenced: peripheral blood. This sequence was found in a man older than 75 with acute or convalescent COVID-19. This chain uses TRBV3-1 (or the pseudogene TRBV3-2) with TRBJ2-3; 7 bases align to TRBD1. This chain's CDR3 is CASSPGGTDTQYF. The CDR3 DNA reads as TGTGCCAGCAGCCCAGGGGGTACAGATACGCAGTATTTT.